A selection of T cell receptor beta chains follows, all from one sample in a study of blood T cells in healthy people across ages. TCRdb reanalysed the 5' RACE reads using MiXCR and keeps one entry per CDR3 protein. The data hold about 670,000 distinct CDR3 sequences, with 40% to 50% observed a single time. The specimen sequenced was blood. These receptors originate from an elderly man in good health. The CDR3 runs from the conserved cysteine through the conserved F or W. Each record gives: V gene, J gene, CDR3 protein.

>TRBV7-2|TRBJ2-2
CASRIPGQNTGELFF
>TRBV6-2/TRBV6-3|NA
CASSETGPNIQYF
>TRBV21-1|TRBJ2-7
CASSNPGYEQYF
>TRBV3-1|TRBJ1-1
CASSRVETEAFF
>TRBV12-3/TRBV12-4|TRBJ2-1
CASSPYGGAQFF
>TRBV6-1|TRBJ1-2
CASSEIAWQVKESVYTF
>TRBV20-1|TRBJ2-1
CSARLDRISYNEQFF
>TRBV9|TRBJ2-7
CASSVGYIGGGEQYF
>TRBV4-1|TRBJ1-2
CASSQATGVNYGYTF
>TRBV20-1|TRBJ1-1
CSVPPQKNTEAFF
>TRBV7-2|TRBJ2-7
CASSPDRVGAYEQYF
>TRBV20-1|TRBJ2-5
CSARSDGAGVGETQYF
>TRBV7-2|TRBJ2-1
CASSSHSGRISYNEQFF
>TRBV29-1|TRBJ2-2
CSVEGRQGGGTGELFF
>TRBV6-1|TRBJ2-3
CASSPRSGPLTDTQYF
>TRBV7-6|TRBJ2-3
CASSLRAGGPSDTQYF
>TRBV28|TRBJ1-6
CASRTTGGVPLHF
>TRBV6-5|TRBJ2-1
CASSWTGGRETQFF
>TRBV6-5|TRBJ2-7
CARGMAYEQYF
>TRBV27|TRBJ2-3
CASNPGLSTDTQYF
>TRBV4-2|TRBJ2-3
CASSQERAGKGVSTDTQYF
>TRBV5-1|TRBJ2-1
CASSWEVVNEQFF
>TRBV6-2/TRBV6-3|TRBJ2-1
CASSPSRSNEQFF
>TRBV7-2|TRBJ2-3
CASTRSDRTDTQYF
>TRBV3-1|TRBJ2-7
CASSQRGQGWYF
>TRBV29-1|TRBJ1-1
CSVGLRQGAYTEAFF
>TRBV6-5|TRBJ2-5
CASSRGGLAGQETQYF
>TRBV5-1|TRBJ1-6
CASSLDWDRINSPLHF
>TRBV30|TRBJ2-7
CAWSRQGGDEQYF
>TRBV6-1|TRBJ2-7
CASSDRQGPPYEQYF
>TRBV20-1|TRBJ1-1
CSARDPQNTEAFF
>TRBV7-9|TRBJ2-7
CASSLAGEYYEQYF
>TRBV7-2|TRBJ2-2
CAGSFMRRNTGELFF
>TRBV5-1|TRBJ2-5
CASSPGGLTQETQYF
>TRBV11-2|TRBJ2-5
CANSLDTGTSRTQYF
>TRBV20-1|TRBJ2-2
CSASRQAVNTGELFF
>TRBV20-1|TRBJ1-5
CSARGDRGNQPQHF
>TRBV20-1|TRBJ2-7
CSAREPGQGYEQYF
>TRBV18|TRBJ2-3
CASSIRQGSHMDTQYF
>TRBV11-2|NA
CASSRDRATYNEQYF
>TRBV5-1|TRBJ2-7
CASSLAARFDEQYF
>TRBV11-2|TRBJ2-4
CASSLSDRGSGNIQYF
>TRBV5-1|TRBJ2-3
CASSSPGLAGYHGNTDTQYF
>TRBV28|TRBJ1-2
CASSLLSYGGYTF
>TRBV7-2|TRBJ2-4
CASSFQGNIQYF
>TRBV29-1|TRBJ2-1
CSVEETGQRAYNERFF
>TRBV20-1|TRBJ2-3
CSARDDGSGRYTQYF
>TRBV3-1|TRBJ2-7
CASSQERGGEYF
>TRBV18|TRBJ2-3
CASEGRNVRSTDTQYF
>TRBV30|TRBJ2-2
CAWSYTNTGELFF
>TRBV9|TRBJ2-1
CASSVTGLPINEQFF
>TRBV25-1|TRBJ2-7
CASNTLHRGSSYEQYF
>TRBV7-2|TRBJ1-6
CASSLRGGSISYNSPLHF
>TRBV20-1|TRBJ2-5
CSARDRDWGETQYF
>TRBV14|TRBJ2-5
CASSQGGRSQETQYF